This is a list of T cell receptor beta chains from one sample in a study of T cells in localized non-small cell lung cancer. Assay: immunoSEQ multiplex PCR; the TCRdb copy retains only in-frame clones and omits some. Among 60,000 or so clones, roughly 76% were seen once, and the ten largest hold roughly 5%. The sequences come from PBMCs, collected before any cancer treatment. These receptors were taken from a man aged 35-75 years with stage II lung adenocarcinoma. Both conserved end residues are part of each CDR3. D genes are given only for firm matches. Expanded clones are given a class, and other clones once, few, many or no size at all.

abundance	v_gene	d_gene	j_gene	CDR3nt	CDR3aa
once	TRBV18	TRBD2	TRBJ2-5	TGTGCCAGCTCACTCGATACTAGCGGATCTATTCAACGGTACTTC	CASSLDTSGSIQRYF
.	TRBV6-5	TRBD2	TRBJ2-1	TGTGCCAGCAGAAGCGGCGGGAGTTTCAACAATGAGCAGTTCTTC	CASRSGGSFNNEQFF
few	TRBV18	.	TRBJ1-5	TGTGCCAGCTCACCCGGCGGCCAGGGGAGAAGCGCCCAGCATTTT	CASSPGGQGRSAQHF
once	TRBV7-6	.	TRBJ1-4	TGTGCCAGCAGCTTTGGGGAAAAACTGTTTTTT	CASSFGEKLFF
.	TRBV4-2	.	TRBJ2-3	TGTGCCAGCAGCTTGCAAGGGGTAGCTGCAGATACGCAGTATTTT	CASSLQGVAADTQYF
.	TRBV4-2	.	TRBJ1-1	TGTGCCAGCAGTCCACAGGAGAACACTGAAGCTTTCTTT	CASSPQENTEAFF
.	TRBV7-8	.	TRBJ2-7	TGTGCCAGCAGCTCCGACAGGGAGGCCTACGAGCAGTACTTC	CASSSDREAYEQYF
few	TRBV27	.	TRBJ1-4	TGTGCCAGCAGTCCCCGGAGTCGGGTGCTGGGGGAAAAACTGTTTTTT	CASSPRSRVLGEKLFF
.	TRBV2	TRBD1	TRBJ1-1	TGTGCCAGCAGTGAGACAGGGGGCGCGGGTGAAGCTTTCTTT	CASSETGGAGEAFF
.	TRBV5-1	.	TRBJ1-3	TGCGCCAGCAGCGGCTCTGGAAACACCATATATTTT	CASSGSGNTIYF
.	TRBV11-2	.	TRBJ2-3	TGTGCCAGCAGCCCATCCGGGGATACGCAGTATTTT	CASSPSGDTQYF
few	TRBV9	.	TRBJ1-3	TGTGCCAGCAGCGGAGGCATCTCTGGAAACACCATATATTTT	CASSGGISGNTIYF
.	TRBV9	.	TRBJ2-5	TGTGCCAGCAGCGTAGCCCTAAAGGAGACCCAGTACTTC	CASSVALKETQYF
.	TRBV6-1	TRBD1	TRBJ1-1	TGTGCCAGCAGTGAATCAGGGACAGACCCTTTGTTAACTGAAGCTTTCTTT	CASSESGTDPLLTEAFF
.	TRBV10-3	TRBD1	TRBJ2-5	TGTGCCATCAATTCGGGGACAGCTTCGCTGGAGACCCAGTACTTC	CAINSGTASLETQYF
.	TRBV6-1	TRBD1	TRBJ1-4	TGTGCCGTGGAGGGACAGAAGAATGAAAAACTGTTTTTT	CAVEGQKNEKLFF
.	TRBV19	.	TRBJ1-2	TGTGCCAGTAGTGAGACAGTTTTTAACTATGGCTACACCTTC	CASSETVFNYGYTF
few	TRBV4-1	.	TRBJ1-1	TGCGCCAGCAGCCAAGTGGGGGTTGCTTTCTTT	CASSQVGVAFF
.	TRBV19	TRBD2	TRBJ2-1	TGTGCCACCCTAGCGGGAGGGTCCTACAATGAGCAGTTCTTC	CATLAGGSYNEQFF
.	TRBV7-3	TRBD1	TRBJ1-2	TGTGCCAGCAGCCCCGGGACAGGGGGCGCAGAAACCTTC	CASSPGTGGAETF
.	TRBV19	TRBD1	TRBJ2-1	TGTGCCAGTAGTGAGGCCACAGGAAAGGGGGCACAGTTCTTC	CASSEATGKGAQFF
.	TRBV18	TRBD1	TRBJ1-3	TGTGCCAGCTCACCAAGCGCGGGACAGGCGAGCTCTGGAAACACCATATATTTT	CASSPSAGQASSGNTIYF
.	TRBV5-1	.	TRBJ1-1	TGCGCCAGCAGTGTTAAACAGGGTAGGACTGAAGCTTTCTTT	CASSVKQGRTEAFF
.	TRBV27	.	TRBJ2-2	TGTGCCAGCAAGGTGGGAGGGAACACCGGGGAGCTGTTTTTT	CASKVGGNTGELFF
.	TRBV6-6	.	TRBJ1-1	TGTGCCAGCAGCGCCGGGACGACAAGGGCTGAAGCTTTCTTT	CASSAGTTRAEAFF
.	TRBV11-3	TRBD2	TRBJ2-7	TGTGCCAGCAGCTTAGACGGCCTAGCGGGAGGCCTTACGTACTTC	CASSLDGLAGGLTYF
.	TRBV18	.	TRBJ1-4	TGTGCCAGCTCACCCACCCCAGGGGATCTTGAAGAAAAACTGTTTTTT	CASSPTPGDLEEKLFF
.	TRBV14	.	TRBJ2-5	TGTGCCAGCAGCCAAGAAGATCGTGTTGAGACCCAGTACTTC	CASSQEDRVETQYF
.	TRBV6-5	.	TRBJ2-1	TGTGCCAGCAGCTCTCTGGCTCGGGGCTACAATGAGCAGTTCTTC	CASSSLARGYNEQFF
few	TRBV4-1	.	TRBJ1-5	TGCGCCAGCAGCCAAGTAAAAACAGATCAGCCCCAGCATTTT	CASSQVKTDQPQHF
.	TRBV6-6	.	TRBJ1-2	TGTGCCAGCAGTTATGGGACCTCTTATGGCTACACCTTC	CASSYGTSYGYTF
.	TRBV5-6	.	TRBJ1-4	TGTGCCAGCAGCTGGGGGGGCGATGAAAAACTGTTTTTT	CASSWGGDEKLFF
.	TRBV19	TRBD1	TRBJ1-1	TGTGCCAGTAGTGGACAGGCCATGAACACTGAAGCTTTCTTT	CASSGQAMNTEAFF
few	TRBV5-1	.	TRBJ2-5	TGCGCCAGCAGCTTGGTAGGCGGTCAAGAGACCCAGTACTTC	CASSLVGGQETQYF
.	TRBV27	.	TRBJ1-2	TGTGCCAGCAGTTCCCGGATCGTGAGTGGTTATGGCTACACCTTC	CASSSRIVSGYGYTF
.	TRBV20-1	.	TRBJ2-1	TGCAGTGCAGGGGAAAAGCAGTTCTTC	CSAGEKQFF
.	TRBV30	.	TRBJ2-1	TGTGCCTGGAGTCCCCCCCGGGATGAGCAGTTCTTC	CAWSPPRDEQFF
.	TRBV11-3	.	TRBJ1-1	TGTGCCAGCAGCTTAGGGGGAGGGAACACTGAAGCTTTCTTT	CASSLGGGNTEAFF
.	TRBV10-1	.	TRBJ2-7	TGCGCCAGCAGTGAGTCAGGGAAACCCTACGAGCAGTACTTC	CASSESGKPYEQYF
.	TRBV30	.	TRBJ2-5	TGTGCCTGGAAGTCTAGCGAGGAGACCCAGTACTTC	CAWKSSEETQYF
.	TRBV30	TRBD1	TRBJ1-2	TGTGCCTGGAGTAGGGTTTGGGACAGCTATGGCTACACCTTC	CAWSRVWDSYGYTF
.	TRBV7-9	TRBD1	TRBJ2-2	TGTGCCAGCAGCTTAAGACAGGGGCTCAACACCGGGGAGCTGTTTTTT	CASSLRQGLNTGELFF
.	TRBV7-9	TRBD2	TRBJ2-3	TGTGCCAGCAGCTCCTATCAGCGGGAGAAAGATACGCAGTATTTT	CASSSYQREKDTQYF
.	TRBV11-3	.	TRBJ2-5	TGTGCCAGCAGCTTAACGGGGATGGGTATTTTGGTTGGGCAAGAGACCCAGTACTTC	CASSLTGMGILVGQETQYF
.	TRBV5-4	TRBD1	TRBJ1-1	TGTGCCAGCAGTCCTGGACAGGGGGCGCATAGGACTGAAGCTTTCTTT	CASSPGQGAHRTEAFF
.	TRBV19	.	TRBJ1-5	TGTGCCAGTAGTATAGGGGCCTTAAAGCCCCAGCATTTT	CASSIGALKPQHF
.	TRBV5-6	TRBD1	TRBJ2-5	TGTGCCAGCAGCTTACGGGACAGGGATCAGAAGACCCAGTACTTC	CASSLRDRDQKTQYF
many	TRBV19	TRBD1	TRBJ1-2	TGTGCCAGTAACCCGACAGGGAATAAGGCGTATGGCTACACCTTC	CASNPTGNKAYGYTF
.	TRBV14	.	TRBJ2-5	TGTGCCAGCAGCCGGGACCGGTTCGGTGAGACCCAGTACTTC	CASSRDRFGETQYF
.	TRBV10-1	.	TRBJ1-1	TGCGCCAGCAGTGCAGCCGGCTGGACAGTCCCTACTGAAGCTTTCTTT	CASSAAGWTVPTEAFF
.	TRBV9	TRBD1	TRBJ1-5	TGTGCCAGCAGCCAATCTGGGACAGGGGAAGGGCAGCCCCAGCATTTT	CASSQSGTGEGQPQHF
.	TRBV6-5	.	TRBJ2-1	TGTGCCAGCAGTCCCCGTATCTACAATGAGCAGTTCTTC	CASSPRIYNEQFF
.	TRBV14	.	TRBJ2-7	TGTGCCAGCAGCCAAGACCCCTACGAGCAGTACTTC	CASSQDPYEQYF
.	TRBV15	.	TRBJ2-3	TGTGCCACCAGCAGAGCTCCACTTTCAGATACGCAGTATTTT	CATSRAPLSDTQYF
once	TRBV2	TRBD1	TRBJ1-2	TGTGCCAGCAGGGGACAGGGGTGGAAAAGCTACACCTTC	CASRGQGWKSYTF
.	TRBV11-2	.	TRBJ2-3	TGTGCCAGCTCAAATTCAGATACGCAGTATTTT	CASSNSDTQYF
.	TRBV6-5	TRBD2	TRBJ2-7	TGTGCCAGCAGTCTAGCGGGAGAGGCATACGAGCAGTACTTC	CASSLAGEAYEQYF